Listed here are 10 T cell receptor beta chains from one sample, sequenced in a study of cytomegalovirus exposure and HLA in healthy donors (dated by TCRdb to 2015 to 2018). The protocol used for the library was the immunoSEQ multiplex PCR assay. In its TCRdb copy, this immuneACCESS table keeps in-frame sequences only and misses some clones. Where compared with another copy, unresolved V genes explain less than half of these, and the others have no known cause. This sample has about 120,000 clones in its table, and about 90% of those were observed once. The ten top clones hold 1.5% to 2% of the sample. The source material was PBMCs. These receptors were obtained from a woman aged 18-35 years in good health and CMV-seronegative.

The chain combines TRBV6-1 with TRBJ2-5; TRBD2 might be the D (6 bases). This CDR3 is built from 14 residues. Per the germline V gene, CDR1 is MNHNS and CDR2 is SASEGT. With 6 bases removed from V and 1 base from J, the gap between germline ends came to 12 bases. The CDR3 DNA is TGTGCCAGCAGGAGCGGGCACCTCCAAGAGACCCAGTACTTC. As protein: CASRSGHLQETQYF.

This sequence joins TRBV30 and TRBJ1-4; D is ambiguous. The CDR3 runs 14 residues. The germline CDR1 and CDR2 sequences are GTSNPN and SVGIG (reference sequence). The ends were cut back, 4 bases at V and 8 bases at J, with 17 bases in the middle. The CDR3 DNA reads as TGTGCCTGGACTCCTAGGTGGGAGAGGGAAAAACTGTTTTTT. Encoded protein: CAWTPRWEREKLFF.

This clone turned up a few times. The V and J genes are TRBV7-9 and TRBJ1-1; 8 nucleotides agree with TRBD1. The CDR3 is 16 amino acids. V was pared by 5 bases and J by 7 bases, with 15 bases of the junction left unmatched. CDR1 is SEHNR, CDR2 FQNEAQ, per germline (reference sequence). CDR3 DNA: TGTGCCAGCAGCCCCCAGGGGACAGGCGACTTCGATGAAGCTTTCTTT. As protein: CASSPQGTGDFDEAFF.

The CDR3: CASSIPSGLRGTDTQYF. CDR3 sequence (DNA): TGTGCCAGCAGCATTCCGTCAGGGTTAAGGGGCACAGATACGCAGTATTTT. This chain uses TRBV7-2 with TRBJ2-3; possible D gene TRBD1, 5 bases. The CDR3 has 17 residues. Germline CDR1 SGHTA, CDR2 FQGNSA. Trimming shortened V by 5 bases and J by 1 base, and 19 bases separated the two germline ends.

J is TRBJ1-1 and V is TRBV9; 7 positions match TRBD1. The CDR3 totals 16 residues. V shed 4 bases, J shed 0 bases, and the junction held 9 bases outside the gene matches. The germline V gene encodes CDR1 SGDLS and CDR2 YYNGEE. The CDR3, as DNA: TGTGCCAGCAGCCCCAGACAGGGTAGCATGAACACTGAAGCTTTCTTT. Protein sequence: CASSPRQGSMNTEAFF. The whole variable domain, remainder taken from reference TRBV9 and TRBJ1-1, is DSGVTQTPKHLITATGQRVTLRCSPRSGDLSVYWYQQSLDQGLQFLIQYYNGEERAKGNILERFSAQQFPDLHSELNLSSLELGDSALYFCASSPRQGSMNTEAFFGQGTRLTVV.

The V gene is TRBV28, the J gene TRBJ1-1; tentative D call: TRBD1 (6 bases). Trimming took off 2 bases at V and 3 bases at J, with 22 bases between the two ends. The CDR3 totals 18 residues. From germline, CDR1 is MDHEN and CDR2 SYDVKM. In DNA form, the CDR3 reads TGTGCCAGCAGTTTACGGGCCCACAGGGAAATGGCGGACACTGAAGCTTTCTTT. This gives the protein CASSLRAHREMADTEAFF.

V is TRBV4-1 and J is TRBJ2-2, with 11 bases matching TRBD2. CDR3 length equals 20 residues. With V trimmed by 2 bases and J by 7 bases, 18 bases remained unmatched. Germline V lookup: CDR1 MGHRA, CDR2 YSYEKL. The CDR3 bases are TGCGCCAGCAGCCAACCGGGCCTAGCGGGGGGTATCGTGAAGGGCGGGGAGCTGTTTTTT. This encodes CASSQPGLAGGIVKGGELFF.

The chain carries TRBV19 and TRBJ2-3, with TRBD2 identical over 8 bases. There are 15 residues in the CDR3. CDR1 is LNHDA, CDR2 SQIVND, per germline (reference sequence). J gave up 1 base and V 3 bases, and 3 bases lay outside the gene matches. This chain's CDR3 is CASSISSGGTDTQYF. The CDR3, as DNA: TGTGCCAGTAGTATTAGTAGCGGGGGCACAGATACGCAGTATTTT.

This chain uses TRBV7-2 with TRBJ2-3, with D possibly matching TRBD2 (6 bases). Trimming pared 1 base from V and 4 bases from J, leaving 15 bases between. Germline values: CDR1 SGHTA, CDR2 FQGNSA. The CDR3 runs to 16 residues. CDR3 sequence reads: CASSLVAGNGADTQYF. CDR3 DNA sequence: TGTGCCAGCAGCTTAGTGGCGGGGAACGGTGCAGATACGCAGTATTTT.

This clone was seen a handful of times. This sequence joins TRBV5-8 and TRBJ2-7, with D possibly matching TRBD2 (6 bases). The CDR3 loop spans 14 amino acids. Trimming shortened V by 0 bases and J by 2 bases, and 9 bases separated the two germline ends. The V gene's germline CDR1 is SGHTS and CDR2 YDEGEE. The DNA of the CDR3 is TGTGCCAGCAGCTTGGTGAAGCGGGCCTACGAGCAGTACTTC. Translated: CASSLVKRAYEQYF.